One and the same sample provided the 5 T cell receptor beta chains below, sequenced in a study of blood T cell repertoires in COVID-19. Repertoires were generated with immunoSEQ multiplex PCR, while TCRdb's copy carries only in-frame clones and drops some. The top ten clones hold 1.4% of a sample with a few hundred thousand clones, 80% to 90% of them seen once. The specimen sequenced was peripheral blood. These TCRs come from a woman in her thirties or forties who had recovered from COVID-19.

The sample holds one count of this clone. V gene TRBV6-6 combines with J gene TRBJ2-1; perhaps TRBD1 as D (6 bases). The germline V gene has CDR1 MNHNY and CDR2 SVGAGI (reference sequence). CDR3 length equals 12 residues. With 2 bases removed from V and 10 bases from J, the gap between germline ends came to 9 bases. This CDR3 reads CASSYPTGEQFF. CDR3 in DNA: TGTGCCAGCAGTTACCCGACAGGCGAGCAGTTCTTC.

The gene calls are TRBV5-6 and TRBJ2-3; 7 bases match TRBD1. The CDR3 covers 13 residues. CDR1 is SGHDT and CDR2 is YYEEEE in the germline V gene. The V and J ends lost 3 bases and 5 bases, in that order; junction bases with no gene match: 3. The CDR3 coding sequence is TGTGCCAGCAGCTCGACAGGGAAAGATACGCAGTATTTT. Its translation: CASSSTGKDTQYF.

On this clone itself: At the DNA level, this CDR3 is encoded by other sequences in the same sample as well. The chain links TRBV20-1 to TRBJ2-7; TRBD2 matches at 7 bases. The CDR3 extends over 13 amino acids. Germline V CDR1 and CDR2: DFQATT, SNEGSKA (reference sequence). Trimming took 3 bases from V and 2 from J; bases not matched to a gene: 4. CDR3 amino acids: CSASTGGTYEQYF. CDR3 DNA sequence: TGCAGTGCTAGTACCGGGGGGACCTACGAGCAGTACTTC.

The chain couples TRBV24-1 to TRBJ1-4, with unresolved D. V shed 4 bases and J shed 10 bases, with 15 bases lying between them. CDR3 length equals 14 residues. Germline V lookup: CDR1 KGHDR, CDR2 SFDVKD. The CDR3 sequence is CATSDPHLGGKLFF. CDR3 DNA sequence: TGTGCCACCAGTGACCCGCACCTAGGAGGAAAACTGTTTTTT.

The CDR3 DNA reads TGTGCCAGCTCACCACCGAGTACTCGCGAGACCCAGTACTTC. Amino acid sequence: CASSPPSTRETQYF. The chain carries TRBV18 and TRBJ2-5; D is unresolved. Deletions cut 0 bases from V and 5 bases from J, with 10 bases between. This CDR3 comprises 14 residues. The V gene's germline CDR1 is KGHSH and CDR2 LQKENI. Supplemented by reference TRBV18 and TRBJ2-5, the full variable domain reads NAGVMQNPRHLVRRRGQEARLRCSPMKGHSHVYWYRQLPEEGLKFMVYLQKENIIDESGMPKERFSAEFPKEGPSILRIQQVVRGDSAAYFCASSPPSTRETQYFGPGTRLLVL.